This T cell receptor (beta chain) comes out of a study of cytomegalovirus exposure and HLA in healthy donors. Study-wide context: Early released data comprised some 91 million unique TCRs from HLA-typed donors.

Whole-study results and caveats: TCR sequences were mostly rare, though some public TCRs occurred in many donors. Later analysis identified a missense DCLRE1C variant that was linked to TCR beta V- and J-gene trimming. Using a false discovery rate of 0.05, a later analysis showed that 15,000 to 20,000 TCR beta sequences were associated with HLA alleles.

Concerning this clone itself: Its antigen is undetermined.

Amplification used 60 Vbeta primers and 13 Jbeta primers. Data came from immunoSEQ multiplex PCR; TCRdb stores just in-frame clones and leaves some out. This sample yields about 140,000 clones, of which around four fifths are seen a single time; approximately 4.3% belongs to the top ten. The TCR comes from a young man in good health. The sample taken for sequencing was PBMCs.

The CDR3: CASSSWGEPYGYTF. CDR3 nucleotide sequence: TGTGCCAGCAGTTCCTGGGGGGAGCCCTATGGCTACACCTTC. The V call is TRBV4-2, the J call TRBJ1-2, with a possible D match to TRBD1 (5 bases). Deletions cut 6 bases from V and 4 bases from J, with 15 bases between. CDR3 length: 14 amino acids. Germline CDR1 and CDR2: LGHNA and YNFKEQ.